This entry lists 7 T cell receptor beta chains sequenced from one sample in a study of T cells of healthy individuals. TCRdb re-analysed the 5' RACE reads in MiXCR, keeping a single row per CDR3 protein. The repertoire consists of approximately 52,000 distinct CDR3 sequences, with under 15% occurring once and the leading ten covering about 15%. These receptor sequences come from a human donor in good health.

This clonotype was recorded many times. This chain's CDR3 is CASSFGQGGINEKLFF. CDR3 nucleotides: TGCGCCAGCAGCTTCGGACAGGGTGGTATTAATGAAAAACTGTTTTTT. J is TRBJ1-4 and V is TRBV5-1; 8 bases line up with TRBD1. CDR3 length equals 16 residues. Germline values: CDR1 SGHRS, CDR2 YFSETQ. The trim removed 2 bases at V and 4 bases at J, leaving 7 bases unmatched.

The chain joins TRBV4-3 to TRBJ2-5, with 8 bases fitting TRBD1. Germline-derived CDR1 and CDR2 are LGHNA and YSLEER. V trimming: 4 bases; J trimming: 4 bases; junction bases outside the gene matches: 11. This CDR3 spans 16 amino acids. The CDR3 sequence: CASSPQGRGRGETQYF. In DNA, the CDR3 is TGCGCCAGCAGCCCACAAGGCAGGGGGCGAGGAGAGACCCAGTACTTC.

Many counts were recorded for this clonotype. The rearrangement links TRBV19 to TRBJ2-2, with D unclear. The ends were cut back, 4 bases at V and 4 bases at J, with 1 base in the middle. Germline loops: CDR1 LNHDA, CDR2 SQIVND (reference sequence). The CDR3 extends over 11 amino acids. Here the CDR3 reads CASSSTGELFF. CDR3 DNA sequence: TGTGCCAGTAGTAGCACCGGGGAGCTGTTTTTT.

This sequence joins TRBV5-1 and TRBJ1-2; 8 bases map to TRBD1. The germline gives CDR1 SGHRS, CDR2 YFSETQ. CDR3 length equals 16 residues. The V gene end was trimmed by 4 bases and the J gene end by 7 bases; junction bases not matched to a gene: 15. DNA for the CDR3: TGCGCCAGCAGCCCGGGGCGAGGGCCAGGGGGCCTTGGCTACACCTTC. The encoded protein is CASSPGRGPGGLGYTF. The full variable domain, its missing parts supplied by reference TRBV5-1 and TRBJ1-2, is KAGVTQTPRYLIKTRGQQVTLSCSPISGHRSVSWYQQTPGQGLQFLFEYFSETQRNKGNFPGRFSGRQFSNSRSEMNVSTLELGDSALYLCASSPGRGPGGLGYTFGSGTRLTVV.

This clonotype was picked up many times. The genes are TRBV7-2 and TRBJ2-7, with 8 nucleotides matching TRBD2. Germline V gene sequence: CDR1 SGHTA, CDR2 FQGNSA. This CDR3 region has 14 residues. V lost 4 bases and J lost 2; bases outside the gene matches: 4. The CDR3 here is CASSYIAGTYEQYF. CDR3 coding DNA: TGTGCCAGCAGCTACATAGCGGGGACCTACGAGCAGTACTTC.

Many counts were recorded for this clonotype. The chain uses TRBV19 and TRBJ2-5; no firm D call. The germline V and J ends were trimmed by 5 bases and 5 bases, with 9 bases remaining between them. This CDR3 is built from 12 residues. Germline CDR1 reads LNHDA; CDR2 reads SQIVND (reference sequence). DNA for the CDR3: TGTGCCAGTAGTCGTCAATTCGAGACCCAGTACTTC. Its protein product is CASSRQFETQYF.

This clonotype was counted ten times or more. J is TRBJ2-1 and V is TRBV12-3 or TRBV12-4, with 9 bases fitting TRBD1. Unmatched junction bases numbered 10, after V lost 0 bases and J lost 10 bases. CDR3 length: 16 amino acids. The CDR3 is CASSLANPGQGYEQFF. The DNA for the CDR3 is TGTGCCAGCAGTTTAGCGAATCCGGGACAGGGATACGAGCAGTTCTTC.